This TCR beta chain was captured by sequencing in a study of T cell repertoires in cytomegalovirus infection. TCRdb used MiXCR to reprocess the reads, holding one entry per CDR3 protein. The sample holds 100,000 or so distinct CDR3 sequences, 25% to 30% seen once. At least ten counts were recorded for this clonotype. Its antigen is currently unknown. Sequenced material: CD8+ T cells from cultured PBMCs, taken from culture after CMV antigen stimulation. This TCR derives from a human donor in good health (CMV status not recorded). Some clones in this sample may be carry-over from other donors' samples.

For the CDR3, the DNA is TGTGCCAGCAGCCCTACAGGGGCCAACACCATATATTTT. Its translation: CASSPTGANTIYF. The chain employs TRBV7-2 and TRBJ1-3, with TRBD1 identical over 7 bases. Looked up from germline, CDR1 is SGHTA and CDR2 is FQGNSA. The CDR3 is made up of 13 amino acids. V lost 5 bases, J lost 7 bases, and 5 bases stayed unmatched.